These 21 T cell receptor beta chains came from one sample sequenced in a study of blood T cell repertoires in COVID-19. The assay was immunoSEQ multiplex PCR, and TCRdb's table has in-frame clones only and misses some. The table lists about 140,000 clones, about 87% of them singletons. The sequencing input was peripheral blood. Source of these receptors: a man aged 45-60 years with active COVID-19.

CDR3 sequence: CASSQLSRGLQYGYTF. The CDR3 nucleotides read TGCGCCAGCAGCCAACTCAGTAGGGGGCTTCAATATGGCTACACCTTC. This chain joins TRBV4-1 and TRBJ1-2; 7 nucleotides agree with TRBD1. The CDR3 runs to 16 residues. V lost 2 bases and J lost 5; bases outside the gene matches: 11. CDR1 and CDR2 (germline): MGHRA, YSYEKL.

The chain uses TRBV19 and TRBJ1-2; the D is unclear. V was cut by 4 bases and J by 8 bases, with 14 bases left in between. Germline CDR1 and CDR2: LNHDA and SQIVND (reference sequence). This CDR3 is 13 amino acids long. This CDR3 reads CASSKAGFPGYTF. The CDR3 DNA reads TGTGCCAGTAGTAAGGCGGGTTTCCCCGGCTACACCTTC.

CDR3 sequence: CASSVRDRYNEQFF. In nucleotides, the CDR3 is TGTGCCAGCAGCGTACGGGACAGATACAATGAGCAGTTCTTC. This sequence joins TRBV5-4 and TRBJ2-1; 7 bases fit TRBD1. J was trimmed by 4 bases and V by 4 bases; bases with no gene match: 5. The germline gives CDR1 SGHNT, CDR2 YYREEE (reference sequence). The CDR3 spans 14 residues.

This clone was counted between two and nine times. The V call is TRBV1, the J call TRBJ2-7; TRBD2 reflects the table's D call only, with no check against the DNA. TRBV1 is noted as a pseudogene. The length of the CDR3 is 15 residues. As DNA, the CDR3 is TGCACCAGCAGCCAAACCAGGACTAGCCCCTACGAGCAGTACTTC. Amino acid sequence: CTSSQTRTSPYEQYF.

CDR3 sequence: CASSLEVPGRGSSPLHF. The CDR3 coding sequence is TGTGCCAGCAGCTTAGAGGTTCCGGGCAGGGGCAGTTCACCCCTCCACTTT. The chain links TRBV7-2 to TRBJ1-6, with D tentatively TRBD1 (6 bases). Germline CDR1 and CDR2: SGHTA and FQGNSA. V shed 1 base and J shed 9 bases, with 19 bases lying between them. This CDR3 comprises 17 residues.

This clone was counted between two and nine times. The rearrangement uses TRBV30 and TRBJ2-5, with TRBD1 as a possible D gene (6 bases). CDR1 and CDR2 from the germline V gene are GTSNPN and SVGIG (reference sequence). The CDR3 length is 13 residues. Trimming removed 3 bases from V and 4 bases from J, with 12 bases in between. CDR3 sequence: CAWSRRGGETQYF. DNA for the CDR3: TGTGCCTGGAGCCGCCGAGGGGGAGAGACCCAGTACTTC.

This rearrangement joins TRBV5-6 to TRBJ2-3, with 10 bases aligning to TRBD1. The CDR3 runs 19 residues. V dropped 0 bases and J dropped 2; count of bases not matched to a gene: 12. Germline-derived CDR1 and CDR2 are SGHDT and YYEEEE. CDR3 nucleotide sequence: TGTGCCAGCAGCTTGGGTTGGGGGACAGGGGCCAGGGTCACAGATACGCAGTATTTT. Encoded protein: CASSLGWGTGARVTDTQYF.

The genes are TRBV10-3 and TRBJ1-4; D remains ambiguous. V lost 3 bases and J lost 0, with 5 bases in between. The length of the CDR3 is 14 residues. CDR1 is ENHRY and CDR2 is SYGVKD in the germline V gene. CDR3 residues: CAISDAATNEKLFF. The CDR3 nucleotides are TGTGCCATCAGTGACGCAGCAACTAATGAAAAACTGTTTTTT.

The chain joins TRBV6-5 to TRBJ2-4, with TRBD1 matching over 9 bases. Trimming removed 5 bases from V and 6 bases from J; junction bases left unmatched: 5. Germline lookup yields CDR1 MNHEY and CDR2 SVGAGI. The CDR3 runs 14 residues. The CDR3 here is CASSPRTGANIQYF. The CDR3 nucleotides read TGTGCCAGCAGTCCACGGACAGGGGCAAACATTCAGTACTTC.

The CDR3 DNA reads as TGTGCCAACCACCCAGGGGGACAGGGGGGGAGAGAGACCCAGTACTTC. This translates into CANHPGGQGGRETQYF. V and J are TRBV2 and TRBJ2-5; the match to TRBD1 covers 11 bases. The germline V gene has CDR1 SNHLY and CDR2 FYNNEI. The V gene end was trimmed by 10 bases and the J gene end by 4 bases; junction bases not matched to a gene: 14. CDR3 length equals 16 residues.

This clone was observed a single time. The V gene is TRBV6-5, the J gene TRBJ2-7; 8 nucleotides align to TRBD1. The CDR3 consists of 14 residues. Trimming removed 5 bases from V and 2 bases from J; junction bases left unmatched: 5. CDR1 MNHEY and CDR2 SVGAGI come from the germline V gene. The CDR3 loop is CASSRDRNTYEQYF. The DNA for the CDR3 is TGTGCCAGCAGTCGGGACAGGAACACCTACGAGCAGTACTTC.

The chain links TRBV3-1 (or the pseudogene TRBV3-2) to TRBJ2-2; 9 bases match TRBD2. CDR1 is LGHDT and CDR2 is YNNKEL in the germline V gene (reference sequence). There are 14 residues in the CDR3. V was clipped by 11 bases and J by 3 bases; unmatched bases: 7. CDR3 in amino acids: CARGRGGHTGELFF. CDR3 DNA: TGTGCCCGCGGGCGGGGGGGCCACACCGGGGAGCTGTTTTTT.

The genes are TRBV14 and TRBJ2-1; possible D gene TRBD2, 6 bases. Trimming shortened V by 4 bases and J by 7 bases, and 23 bases separated the two germline ends. Germline assignment: CDR1 SGHDN and CDR2 FVKESK. The CDR3 runs to 17 residues. CDR3 nucleotides: TGTGCCAGCAGCCCTACGGATTGGACTACCGTGAGGAATGAGCAGTTCTTC. This translates into CASSPTDWTTVRNEQFF.

The chain employs TRBV5-6 and TRBJ2-7, with 7 positions matching TRBD2. Germline V CDR1 and CDR2: SGHDT, YYEEEE. The CDR3 has 14 amino acids. V dropped 2 bases and J dropped 2; count of bases not matched to a gene: 4. This CDR3 reads CASSLAGKAYEQYF. The DNA for the CDR3 is TGTGCCAGCAGCTTAGCGGGGAAGGCCTACGAGCAGTACTTC.

The chain has TRBV18 and TRBJ1-2; TRBD1 is a possible D gene (6 bases). This CDR3 has 15 residues. V dropped 2 bases and J dropped 2 bases, with 12 bases sitting between them. Germline V gives CDR1 KGHSH, CDR2 LQKENI. The CDR3 DNA reads TGTGCCAGCTCACCAACGACAGGTACAAACTATGGCTACACCTTC. It encodes CASSPTTGTNYGYTF.

The genes are TRBV13 and TRBJ2-7; 12 nucleotides align to TRBD2. The germline V gene encodes CDR1 PRHDT and CDR2 FYEKMQ (reference sequence). CDR3 size: 15 residues. The junction had 7 bases not matched to a gene; V was cut back by 6 bases and J by 4 bases. This chain's CDR3 is CASSFRTSGAYEQYF. The CDR3 bases are TGTGCCAGCAGTTTTAGGACTAGCGGGGCTTACGAGCAGTACTTC.

The rearrangement links TRBV30 to TRBJ1-5; 12 bases align to TRBD1. CDR1 GTSNPN and CDR2 SVGIG come from the germline V gene (reference sequence). The CDR3 runs 15 residues. Losses at the gene ends were 1 base for V and 12 bases for J; bases not matched to a gene: 10. DNA of the CDR3: TGTGCCTGGAGTGAAAGGGACAGGGGGCGACCCCTCCAGCATTTT. It is translated as CAWSERDRGRPLQHF.

This clone was observed once. The V and J genes are TRBV5-1 and TRBJ2-5, with TRBD1 identical over 9 bases. Germline CDR1 and CDR2: SGHRS and YFSETQ. The CDR3 extends over 15 amino acids. The J segment lost 5 bases and the V segment lost 4 bases, leaving 9 bases of the junction unmatched. In DNA form, the CDR3 reads TGCGCCAGCAGCGTGTCACAGGGGGCGAGCGAGACCCAGTACTTC. Encoded protein: CASSVSQGASETQYF.

The chain combines TRBV18 with TRBJ1-1; 7 bases match TRBD1. V trimming: 6 bases; J trimming: 3 bases; junction bases outside the gene matches: 4. The CDR3 spans 13 residues. Per the germline V gene, CDR1 is KGHSH and CDR2 is LQKENI. CDR3 in DNA: TGTGCCAGCTCCCGCGACAGGGACACTGAAGCTTTCTTT. Translation gives CASSRDRDTEAFF.

The chain uses TRBV28 and TRBJ1-6; the match to TRBD1 covers 10 bases. Germline CDR1 MDHEN, CDR2 SYDVKM. The J segment lost 11 bases and the V segment lost 6 bases, leaving 7 bases of the junction unmatched. This CDR3 is built from 14 residues. The CDR3 region has the DNA TGTGCCAGCAGGTCTGGACAGGGGGGTACACCCCTCCACTTT. Translating it yields CASRSGQGGTPLHF.

V and J are TRBV5-4 and TRBJ1-1; D remains ambiguous. Trimming took off 4 bases at V and 0 bases at J, with 13 bases between the two ends. Per germline, CDR1 SGHNT and CDR2 YYREEE (reference sequence). CDR3 size: 15 residues. CDR3 coding DNA: TGTGCCAGCAGCCCACTAGGGTCTATGAACACTGAAGCTTTCTTT. Encoded protein: CASSPLGSMNTEAFF.